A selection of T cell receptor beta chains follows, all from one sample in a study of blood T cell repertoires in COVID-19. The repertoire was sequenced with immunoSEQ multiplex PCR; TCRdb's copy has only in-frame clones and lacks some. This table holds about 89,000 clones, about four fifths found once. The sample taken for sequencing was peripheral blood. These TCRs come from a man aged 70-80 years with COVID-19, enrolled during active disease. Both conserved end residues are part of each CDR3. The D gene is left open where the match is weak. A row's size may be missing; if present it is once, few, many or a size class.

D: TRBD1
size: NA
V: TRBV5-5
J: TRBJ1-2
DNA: TGTGCCAGCAGCGGTTCGGGACAGGGGTTAAACTATGGCTACACCTTC
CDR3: CASSGSGQGLNYGYTF

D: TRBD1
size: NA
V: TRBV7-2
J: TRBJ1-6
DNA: TGTGCCAGCAGCTTAGCGCCGGGACAGGGGGGATCACCCCTCCACTTT
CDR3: CASSLAPGQGGSPLHF

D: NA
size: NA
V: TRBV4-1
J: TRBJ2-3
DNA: TGCGCCAGCAGCCTACTAAGCGGAGGCTCAGGGGGCACAGATACGCAGTATTTT
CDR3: CASSLLSGGSGGTDTQYF

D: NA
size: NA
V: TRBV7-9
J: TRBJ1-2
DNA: TGTGCCAGCAGCTTAGAAAGGGGCTATGGCTACACCTTC
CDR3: CASSLERGYGYTF

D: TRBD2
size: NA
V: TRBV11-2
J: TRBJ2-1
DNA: TGTGCCAGCAGCTTAGATGGCCTAGCGGGGCTCTCCTACAATGAGCAGTTCTTC
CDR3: CASSLDGLAGLSYNEQFF

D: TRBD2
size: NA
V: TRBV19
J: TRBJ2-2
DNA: TGTGCCAGTAGTCAGAGCGGGGGGACCGGGGAGCTGTTTTTT
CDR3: CASSQSGGTGELFF

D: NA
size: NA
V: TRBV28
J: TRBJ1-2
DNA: TGTGCCAGCAGAACTACAATGAACTATGGCTACACCTTC
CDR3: CASRTTMNYGYTF

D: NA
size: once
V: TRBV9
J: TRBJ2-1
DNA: TGTGCCAGCAGCGATACAGGGAATGAGCAGTTCTTC
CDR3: CASSDTGNEQFF

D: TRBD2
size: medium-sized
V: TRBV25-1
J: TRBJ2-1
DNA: TGTGCCAGCAGTGATCCCACTAGCGGGAGGGACAATGAGCAGTTCTTC
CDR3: CASSDPTSGRDNEQFF

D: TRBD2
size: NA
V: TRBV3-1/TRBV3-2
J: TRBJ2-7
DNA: TGTGCCAGCAGCCACCGTGCGGGAGGAAAAGACGAGCAGTACTTC
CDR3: CASSHRAGGKDEQYF

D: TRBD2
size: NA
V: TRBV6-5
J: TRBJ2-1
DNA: TGTGCCAGCAGTTATCTAGCGGGAGGGGCCTACAATGAGCAGTTCTTC
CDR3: CASSYLAGGAYNEQFF

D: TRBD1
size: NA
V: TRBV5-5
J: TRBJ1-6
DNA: TGTGCCAGCAGCTCAAGACAGGGGGAGAATTCACCCCTCCACTTT
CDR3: CASSSRQGENSPLHF

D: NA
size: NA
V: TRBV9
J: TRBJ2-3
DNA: TGTGCCAGCAGCGGAAGGCAGGGATCCACAGATACGCAGTATTTT
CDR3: CASSGRQGSTDTQYF

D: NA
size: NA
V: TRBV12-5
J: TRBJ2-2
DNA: TGTGCTAGTGGACCGGGACACCCGAACACCGGGGAGCTGTTTTTT
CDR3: CASGPGHPNTGELFF

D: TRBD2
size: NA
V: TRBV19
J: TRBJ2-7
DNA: TGTGCCAGTAGTATCCTAGCGGGGGGGGATTACGAGCAGTACTTC
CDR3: CASSILAGGDYEQYF

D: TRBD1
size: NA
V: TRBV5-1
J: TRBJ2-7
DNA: TGCGCCAGCAGCCCCGGGACAGGGGGACACGAGCAGTACTTC
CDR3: CASSPGTGGHEQYF

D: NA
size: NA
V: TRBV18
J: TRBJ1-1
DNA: TGTGCCAGCTCGATTACAGGAGAGAACACTGAAGCTTTCTTT
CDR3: CASSITGENTEAFF

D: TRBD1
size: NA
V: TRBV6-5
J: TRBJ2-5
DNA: TGTGCCAGCAGAGGGACAGGGGGCCAAGAGACCCAGTACTTC
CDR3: CASRGTGGQETQYF

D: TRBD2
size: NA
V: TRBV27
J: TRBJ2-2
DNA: TGTGCCAGCAGCCAGAGACTAGCGGGGGGGCTTACGTACACCGGGGAGCTGTTTTTT
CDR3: CASSQRLAGGLTYTGELFF

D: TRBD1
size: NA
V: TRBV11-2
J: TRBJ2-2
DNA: TGTGCCAGCAGCCCTGTTCGGGGGACAGGGGGCACCGGGGAGCTGTTTTTT
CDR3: CASSPVRGTGGTGELFF

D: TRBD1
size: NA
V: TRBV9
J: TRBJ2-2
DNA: TGTGCCAGCAGCGAGTGGGACAGGGGAGGCACCGGGGAGCTGTTTTTT
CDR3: CASSEWDRGGTGELFF

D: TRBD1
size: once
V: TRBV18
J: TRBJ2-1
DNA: TGTGCCAGCTCATTGTTCCAACCGGGACAGGGCTTGAATGAGCAGTTCTTC
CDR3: CASSLFQPGQGLNEQFF

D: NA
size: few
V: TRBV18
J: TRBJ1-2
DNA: TGTGCCAGCTCACAGTCGCCCCAGGGGTCCTATGGCTACACCTTC
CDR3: CASSQSPQGSYGYTF

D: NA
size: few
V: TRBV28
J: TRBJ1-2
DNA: TGTGCCAGCAGTTTGGCCCGTTATGGCTACACCTTC
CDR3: CASSLARYGYTF

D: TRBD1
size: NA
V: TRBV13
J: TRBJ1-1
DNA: TGTGCCAGCAGCTGGGGACAGGGACACATCCAGAACACTGAAGCTTTCTTT
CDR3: CASSWGQGHIQNTEAFF

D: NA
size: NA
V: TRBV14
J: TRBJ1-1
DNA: TGTGCCAGCAGCCAAGATCGAGGAGGGAAAGCTTTCTTT
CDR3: CASSQDRGGKAFF

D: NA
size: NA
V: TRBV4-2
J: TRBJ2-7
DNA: TGTGCCAGCAGCCAAGCTGGTCAGGGGAGTCAGTACGAGCAGTACTTC
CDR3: CASSQAGQGSQYEQYF

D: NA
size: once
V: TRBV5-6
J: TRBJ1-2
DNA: TGTGCCAGCAGCCCTACCACTAGGAATACCTATGGCTACACCTTC
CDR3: CASSPTTRNTYGYTF

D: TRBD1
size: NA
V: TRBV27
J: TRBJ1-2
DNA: TGTGCCAGCAGTCCCTGGACAGGGGCGGGCTATGGCTACACCTTC
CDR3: CASSPWTGAGYGYTF

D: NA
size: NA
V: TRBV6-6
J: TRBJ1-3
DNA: TGTGCCAGCATGCGGAAAAACTCTGGAAACACCATATATTTT
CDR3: CASMRKNSGNTIYF

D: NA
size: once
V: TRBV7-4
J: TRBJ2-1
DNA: TGTGCCAGCAGCTCCCGAGGGGCGGGGACGCCCTACAATGAGCAGTTCTTC
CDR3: CASSSRGAGTPYNEQFF

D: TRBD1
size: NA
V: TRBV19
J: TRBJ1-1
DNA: TGTGCCAGTACGACAGGGAACAATTTGAACACTGAAGCTTTCTTT
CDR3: CASTTGNNLNTEAFF

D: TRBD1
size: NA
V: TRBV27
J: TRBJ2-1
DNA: TGTGCCAGCAGTTTGAAAGGGGGCGGTTTTTCGGGCAATGAGCAGTTCTTC
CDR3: CASSLKGGGFSGNEQFF

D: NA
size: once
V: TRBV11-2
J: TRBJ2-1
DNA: TGTGCCAGCAGCTTAGAACAGGGCAGGGGGTTCTTC
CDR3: CASSLEQGRGFF

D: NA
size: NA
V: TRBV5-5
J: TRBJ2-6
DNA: TGTGCCAGCAGTTCCGGTTCCTTAGGGGCCAACGTCCTGACTTTC
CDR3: CASSSGSLGANVLTF

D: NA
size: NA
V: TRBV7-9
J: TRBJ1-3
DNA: TGTGCCAGCAGCTTGTTAGCACCAGCGGGCGGAAACACCATATATTTT
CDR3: CASSLLAPAGGNTIYF

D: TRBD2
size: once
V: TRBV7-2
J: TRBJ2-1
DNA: TGTGCCAGCAGCCTAGCGGGAGGGATCAATGAGCAGTTCTTC
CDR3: CASSLAGGINEQFF

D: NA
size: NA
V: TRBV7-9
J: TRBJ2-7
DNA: TGTGCCAGCAGCCCCCTCCTGGGCAGGGCCACCTACGAGCAGTACTTC
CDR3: CASSPLLGRATYEQYF

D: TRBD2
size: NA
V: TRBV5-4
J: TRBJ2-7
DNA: TGTGCCAGCAGCTTGAACTCGGGAGGATACTACGAGCAGTACTTC
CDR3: CASSLNSGGYYEQYF

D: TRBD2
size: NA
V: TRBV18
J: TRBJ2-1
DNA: TGTGCCAGCTCACTGCTAGCGGGAGGTGGTGAGCAGTTCTTC
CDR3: CASSLLAGGGEQFF